This T cell receptor (beta chain) was documented in a study of blood T cell repertoires in COVID-19. Study-level background: The samples span acute and convalescent COVID-19 from the United States, Italy and Spain. Sources were T cells, B-cell-depleted T cells, or PBMCs; the material itself was cDNA or gDNA.

The CDR3 totals 16 residues. Unmatched junction bases numbered 5, after V lost 1 base and J lost 5 bases. Germline CDR1 LGHDT, CDR2 YNNKEL (reference sequence). Original handling: From reference gene primer amplification, estimates of nucleated cell counts were derived. The protocol was immunoSEQ multiplex PCR, while the TCRdb copy is restricted to in-frame clones and leaves out a portion. That table supplies the V and J calls and clone size; D and trimming were determined from the DNA. The profile shows about 150,000 clones, around 76% of them singletons. This chain joins TRBV3-1 (or the pseudogene TRBV3-2) and TRBJ2-2, with 9 bases that match TRBD2. The sequencing sample was made of peripheral blood. The receptor was derived from a man in his fifties or sixties with acute or convalescent COVID-19. CDR3: CASSQVGGRVTGELFF. In DNA form, the CDR3 reads TGTGCCAGCAGCCAAGTTGGCGGGAGGGTGACCGGGGAGCTGTTTTTT.